Each of the 24 T cell receptor beta chains below was sequenced from the same sample in a study of cytotoxic CD8 clonotypes in ibrutinib-treated CLL. Repertoires were generated with immunoSEQ multiplex PCR, while TCRdb's copy carries only in-frame clones and drops some. The repertoire holds hundreds of thousands of clones, 65% to 80% seen once, with about 6.2% in the top ten. Sample: PBMCs, taken after 12 months of ibrutinib treatment. These TCRs come from a human donor with chronic lymphocytic leukemia.

The J gene is TRBJ2-1, the V gene TRBV6-5; the D gene could be TRBD1 or TRBD2 (5 bases each). The CDR3 is 16 amino acids. V was pared by 2 bases and J by 6 bases, with 17 bases between. Germline V gives CDR1 MNHEY, CDR2 SVGAGI. This CDR3 is CASSYGGVRQSNEQFF. CDR3 nucleotides: TGTGCCAGCAGTTACGGGGGAGTTAGGCAAAGCAATGAGCAGTTCTTC.

The chain joins TRBV6-6 to TRBJ2-7, with unresolved D. Trimming removed 1 base at V and 4 bases at J, with 8 bases between. CDR3 size: 13 residues. The germline V gene encodes CDR1 MNHNY and CDR2 SVGAGI (reference sequence). CDR3 in DNA: TGTGCCAGCAGTTACTTAGGCAGTTACGAGCAGTACTTC. Protein: CASSYLGSYEQYF.

As concerns this clone: Other nucleotide sequences in the sample specify the same CDR3. V and J are TRBV7-6 and TRBJ2-1; 9 bases are a match to TRBD2. J was trimmed by 4 bases and V by 1 base; bases with no gene match: 5. CDR3 length: 16 residues. Germline V gives CDR1 SGHVS, CDR2 FNYEAQ. CDR3 DNA: TGTGCCAGCAGCTTAGGGGGGCTAGCGGGGTACAATGAGCAGTTCTTC. As protein: CASSLGGLAGYNEQFF. The full variable domain, completed using reference TRBV7-6 and TRBJ2-1, is GAGVSQSPRYKVTKRGQDVALRCDPISGHVSLYWYRQALGQGPEFLTYFNYEAQQDKSGLPNDRFSAERPEGSISTLTIQRTEQRDSAMYRCASSLGGLAGYNEQFFGPGTRLTVL.

Regarding this clone: Other nucleotide sequences in the sample specify the same CDR3. This chain uses TRBV6-5 with TRBJ1-5; perhaps TRBD1 as D (6 bases). The CDR3 contains 13 residues. Trimming pared 6 bases from V and 1 base from J, leaving 7 bases between. Germline CDR1 and CDR2: MNHEY and SVGAGI. DNA of the CDR3: TGTGCCAGCAGGGGGGGCAGCAATCAGCCCCAGCATTTT. Translating it yields CASRGGSNQPQHF.

This chain joins TRBV6-5 and TRBJ2-7, with a possible D match to TRBD2 (6 bases). From germline, CDR1 is MNHEY and CDR2 SVGAGI. Trimming left V 4 bases short and J 3 bases short, with 7 bases between. The CDR3 is 12 residues long. The CDR3: CASSSRGYEQYF. In nucleotides, the CDR3 is TGTGCCAGCAGTTCGCGGGGCTACGAGCAGTACTTC.

The chain uses TRBV6-5 and TRBJ1-3; D is possibly TRBD1 (6 bases). Trimming removed 4 bases from V and 0 bases from J, with 13 bases in between. The length of the CDR3 is 16 residues. Germline CDR1 MNHEY, CDR2 SVGAGI. The CDR3 coding sequence is TGTGCCAGCAGTTTGACAGGCCGAAACTCTGGAAACACCATATATTTT. Translating it yields CASSLTGRNSGNTIYF.

The chain is built from TRBV7-9 and TRBJ2-2; 11 nucleotides line up with TRBD1. V lost 5 bases and J lost 7; bases outside the gene matches: 15. The V gene's germline CDR1 is SEHNR and CDR2 FQNEAQ (reference sequence). The CDR3 length is 18 residues. This CDR3 is CASSSRTGGAPRDGELFF. The CDR3 bases are TGTGCCAGCAGCAGCCGGACAGGGGGCGCCCCCAGGGACGGGGAGCTGTTTTTT.

This clone was picked up a small number of times. The chain joins TRBV6-5 to TRBJ1-2; 10 nucleotides align to TRBD1. V shed 2 bases and J 7 bases; nucleotides not matched to a gene: 4. CDR1 is MNHEY, CDR2 SVGAGI, per germline. The length of the CDR3 is 14 residues. The CDR3 coding sequence is TGTGCCAGCAGTTACGGGGACAGGGGAGGTGGCTACACCTTC. This encodes CASSYGDRGGGYTF.

The chain links TRBV7-8 to TRBJ1-6; D gene unclear. The CDR3 runs to 16 residues. Germline CDR1 reads SGHVS; CDR2 reads FQNEAQ. V was cut by 2 bases and J by 2 bases, with 10 bases left in between. The CDR3 loop is CASSLRQPAYNSPLHF. CDR3 DNA: TGTGCCAGCAGCTTACGCCAACCGGCCTATAATTCACCCCTCCACTTT.

The chain combines TRBV28 with TRBJ2-1; no clear D. The CDR3 covers 14 residues. Trimming shortened V by 5 bases and J by 4 bases, and 12 bases separated the two germline ends. In germline, CDR1 is MDHEN, CDR2 SYDVKM. The CDR3: CASSGSAPYNEQFF. The CDR3, as DNA: TGTGCCAGCAGTGGATCAGCACCTTACAATGAGCAGTTCTTC.

This clone appeared a few times. V usage is TRBV2 and J usage is TRBJ1-1, with D uncertain. The length of the CDR3 is 16 residues. Trimming took off 7 bases at V and 6 bases at J, with 24 bases between the two ends. The germline V gene has CDR1 SNHLY and CDR2 FYNNEI. The CDR3 nucleotides read TGTGCCAGCATGTCGGAGGGAGTTGTGCGTACGCCTGAAGCTTTCTTT. Protein sequence: CASMSEGVVRTPEAFF.

This sequence joins TRBV13 and TRBJ2-7; no clear D gene. V lost 4 bases, J lost 4 bases, and 11 bases lay in between. Germline values: CDR1 PRHDT, CDR2 FYEKMQ (reference sequence). The CDR3 loop spans 13 amino acids. The CDR3 DNA is TGTGCCAGCAGCTCGATCTTTGGGTACGAGCAGTACTTC. Amino acids: CASSSIFGYEQYF.

The chain has TRBV5-1 and TRBJ1-6, with TRBD1 matching 7 bases. Germline CDR1 is SGHRS and CDR2 is YFSETQ. J lost 0 bases, V lost 3 bases, and 0 bases had no gene match. This CDR3 spans 15 amino acids. CDR3 sequence (DNA): TGCGCCAGCAGCTGGGACAGCTCCTATAATTCACCCCTCCACTTT. This sequence encodes CASSWDSSYNSPLHF.

The chain recombines TRBV10-3 with TRBJ2-3; D possibly uses TRBD1 or TRBD2 (6 bases each). The length of the CDR3 is 14 residues. V lost 4 bases to trimming and J lost 3 bases, with 11 bases between them. Germline-derived CDR1 and CDR2 are ENHRY and SYGVKD. CDR3 loop: CAISGGAMTDTQYF. The CDR3 nucleotides read TGTGCCATCAGTGGGGGGGCAATGACAGATACGCAGTATTTT.

This chain connects TRBV7-6 to TRBJ2-3; D possibly uses TRBD1 or TRBD2 (6 bases each). Germline V lookup: CDR1 SGHVS, CDR2 FNYEAQ. V lost 1 base to trimming and J lost 4 bases, with 12 bases between them. The CDR3 covers 15 residues. Here the CDR3 DNA reads TGTGCCAGCAGCTTAGTGGGGGGCGCGGCAGATACGCAGTATTTT. It specifies CASSLVGGAADTQYF.

This sequence joins TRBV18 and TRBJ1-1; no reliable D call. This CDR3 has 15 residues. Germline V gene lookup returns CDR1 KGHSH and CDR2 LQKENI. V lost 3 bases and J 1 base, leaving 12 bases between the germline ends. The CDR3 sequence: CASSPGVAQNTEAFF. The CDR3 coding sequence is TGTGCCAGCTCACCCGGTGTGGCACAGAACACTGAAGCTTTCTTT.

The sample holds one count of this clone. The V call is TRBV7-3, the J call TRBJ1-1; D is undetermined. V was shortened by 6 bases and J by 0 bases, with 11 bases between the two germline ends. The length of the CDR3 is 14 residues. The germline V gene has CDR1 SGHTA and CDR2 FQGTGA. The CDR3 bases are TGTGCCAGCAGGGCAATTCCCATGAACACTGAAGCTTTCTTT. It translates to CASRAIPMNTEAFF.

The rearrangement links TRBV7-3 to TRBJ1-5, with TRBD1 as a possible D gene (5 bases). Looked up from germline, CDR1 is SGHTA and CDR2 is FQGTGA. The CDR3 is made up of 15 amino acids. Deletions cut 3 bases from V and 4 bases from J, with 13 bases between. The CDR3 DNA is TGTGCCAGCAGCTTGGGGCCAGGGAGGAATCAGCCCCAGCATTTT. It specifies CASSLGPGRNQPQHF. The variable domain in full, with the rest retrieved from reference TRBV7-3 and TRBJ1-5, is GAGVSQTPSNKVTEKGKYVELRCDPISGHTALYWYRQSLGQGPEFLIYFQGTGAADDSGLPNDRFFAVRPEGSVSTLKIQRTERGDSAVYLCASSLGPGRNQPQHFGDGTRLSIL.

This clone was counted once. The chain carries TRBV19 and TRBJ2-7; a possible D gene is TRBD1 (5 bases). Germline V gene data show CDR1 as LNHDA and CDR2 as SQIVND (reference sequence). The CDR3 sequence is 15 residues long. Trimming removed 1 base from V and 1 base from J, with 11 bases in between. In DNA, the CDR3 is TGTGCCAGTAGTATAGGGGGCGGATTTTCCTACGAGCAGTACTTC. Its translation: CASSIGGGFSYEQYF.

The gene calls are TRBV6-4 and TRBJ1-2, with D perhaps TRBD1 (5 bases). V was cut by 6 bases and J by 9 bases, with 20 bases left in between. The germline V gene encodes CDR1 MRHNA and CDR2 SNTAGT. The CDR3 consists of 14 residues. The chain's CDR3 is CASSTRPWGESYTF. Written as DNA, the CDR3 is TGTGCCAGCAGCACTCGCCCATGGGGGGAGAGCTACACCTTC.

In its sample, this clone was seen once. The chain is built from TRBV30 and TRBJ1-2, with D perhaps matching TRBD1 (6 bases). The CDR3 sequence is 15 residues long. The V end lost 4 bases, the J end lost 1 base, and 16 bases lay between the germline ends. The germline gives CDR1 GTSNPN, CDR2 SVGIG (reference sequence). In nucleotides, the CDR3 is TGTGCCTGGAAAGCCGGACAGCTTATTAACTATGGCTACACCTTC. Translating gives CAWKAGQLINYGYTF.

This clone was observed at least ten times. The chain employs TRBV18 and TRBJ1-6; maybe TRBD1 (5 bases). Trimming removed 6 bases from V and 8 bases from J, with 11 bases in between. CDR1 is KGHSH, CDR2 LQKENI, per germline. The CDR3 totals 13 residues. The CDR3 DNA reads TGTGCCAGCTCCCTTAGGGGAGATTCACCCCTCCACTTT. Encoded protein: CASSLRGDSPLHF.

This clone came up a few times. The V and J genes are TRBV9 and TRBJ2-1; the D gene is possibly TRBD1 (6 bases). V was cut by 4 bases and J by 6 bases, with 14 bases left in between. Germline V gives CDR1 SGDLS, CDR2 YYNGEE. The CDR3 extends over 14 amino acids. The CDR3 coding sequence is TGTGCCAGCAGCAGGGGGAATCCGATCAATGAGCAGTTCTTC. Translation: CASSRGNPINEQFF.

V gene TRBV28 combines with J gene TRBJ1-5; 8 bases align to TRBD1. The V and J ends lost 5 bases and 4 bases, in that order; junction bases with no gene match: 7. Germline lookup yields CDR1 MDHEN and CDR2 SYDVKM. The CDR3 is 15 amino acids. CDR3 DNA sequence: TGTGCCAGCAGTCCCCAACACAGGGGGAATCAGCCCCAGCATTTT. This codes for CASSPQHRGNQPQHF.